A single T cell receptor beta chain is shown here with its context. The antigen remains unidentified. The protocol was immunoSEQ multiplex PCR, while the TCRdb copy is restricted to in-frame clones and leaves out a portion. The data show 8,000 to 10,000 clones, with 91% seen just once and approximately 5.4% held by the top ten. This specimen belongs to a study of monozygotic twins with cystic fibrosis. For the study at large: Libraries were built from roughly 2.8 micrograms of fragmented DNA using approximately 15 PCR cycles.

Study-level findings and limits: Clonality was generally low (median around 0.009), higher in the most severe patients. Nucleotide-identical clonotype sharing was significantly higher within monozygotic CF twin pairs than between unrelated CF individuals. Age, concordance and disease severity did not associate with shared CDR3 numbers.

V trimming: 1 base; J trimming: 2 bases; junction bases outside the gene matches: 2. Germline CDR1 reads SGHAT; CDR2 reads FQNNGV. The CDR3 spans 15 residues. This sequence originates from a boy aged 2-9 years with cystic fibrosis. The chain joins TRBV11-2 to TRBJ1-3; TRBD1 matches at 7 bases. The sample consisted of blood. In DNA form, the CDR3 reads TGTGCCAGCAGCTTAGGCAGGGGGACTGGAAACACCATATATTTT. Amino acid sequence: CASSLGRGTGNTIYF.